A single sample gave rise to the 32 T cell receptor beta chains below, sequenced in a study of shared clonotypes between healthy human individuals (TCRdb year 2020). Libraries came from the immunoSEQ multiplex PCR assay. In its TCRdb copy, this immuneACCESS table keeps in-frame sequences only and misses some clones. Where compared with another copy, unresolved V genes explain less than half of these, and the others have no known cause. Here the sample has 2 million to 2.5 million clones; just over 90% occur a single time. The biggest ten clones account for 0.39% of the sample. The sequencing input was naive CD4+ T cells from PBMCs. The cell subset or site label here, explained by the study, means: CD45RA+ positively selected. The receptors come from a man between 18 and 29 years old in good health. Some clones in this sample may be carry-over from other donors' samples.

J is TRBJ2-3 and V is TRBV18; D may correspond to TRBD1 or TRBD2 (5 bases each). The length of the CDR3 is 15 residues. V lost 4 bases and J lost 4, with 15 bases in between. Germline CDR1 is KGHSH and CDR2 is LQKENI. The CDR3, as DNA: TGTGCCAGCTCACGCCGGGAAAAAGGGGCAGATACGCAGTATTTT. Translating gives CASSRREKGADTQYF.

This chain connects TRBV28 to TRBJ2-1; D gene unclear. The length of the CDR3 is 13 residues. CDR1 and CDR2 (germline): MDHEN, SYDVKM. V lost 2 bases and J 9 bases, leaving 11 bases between the germline ends. The CDR3 loop is CASSLRVPVEQFF. DNA for the CDR3: TGTGCCAGCAGTTTACGGGTGCCGGTTGAGCAGTTCTTC.

This chain links TRBV14 with TRBJ1-3; tentatively, D is TRBD1 (5 bases). V was pared by 5 bases and J by 0 bases, with 5 bases between. In germline, CDR1 is SGHDN, CDR2 FVKESK. This CDR3 has 13 amino acids. CDR3 residues: CASSRGSGNTIYF. CDR3 nucleotide sequence: TGTGCCAGCAGCAGGGGCTCTGGAAACACCATATATTTT.

This chain joins TRBV18 and TRBJ2-1; TRBD2 is a possible D gene (6 bases). This CDR3 contains 15 residues. Germline-derived CDR1 and CDR2 are KGHSH and LQKENI. Trimming stripped 6 bases from V and 6 bases from J, with 18 bases between. For the CDR3, the DNA is TGTGCCAGCTCCACTCGGGGGAGTACCTCCAATGAGCAGTTCTTC. Amino acid sequence: CASSTRGSTSNEQFF.

The chain carries TRBV30 and TRBJ1-1, with D unresolved. The CDR3 totals 14 residues. The germline V gene has CDR1 GTSNPN and CDR2 SVGIG (reference sequence). The V gene lost 3 bases and the J gene lost 3 bases, with 14 bases spanning the gap. Here the CDR3 reads CAWSRPGMDTEAFF. In DNA, the CDR3 is TGTGCCTGGAGCCGGCCGGGGATGGACACTGAAGCTTTCTTT.

This rearrangement joins TRBV5-5 to TRBJ1-2; no definite D call. The CDR3 has 14 amino acids. The germline gives CDR1 SGHKS, CDR2 YYEKEE (reference sequence). Trimming stripped 1 base from V and 0 bases from J, with 7 bases between. The CDR3 nucleotides read TGTGCCAGCAGCTTGATTGGTGCTAACTATGGCTACACCTTC. It codes for CASSLIGANYGYTF.

V is TRBV19 and J is TRBJ1-4, with TRBD1 matching over 7 bases. This CDR3 comprises 16 residues. Germline CDR1 is LNHDA and CDR2 is SQIVND (reference sequence). The ends lost 6 bases at V and 8 bases at J; junction bases unmatched: 15. DNA of the CDR3: TGTGCCAGTAGCCCCAAGGAGGGGGCGTCCCGGGAAAAACTGTTTTTT. Its translation: CASSPKEGASREKLFF.

The chain couples TRBV7-2 to TRBJ2-1; TRBD2 agrees at 11 bases. Trimming cost V 7 bases and J 5 bases; bases outside gene matches: 13. The germline V gene has CDR1 SGHTA and CDR2 FQGNSA. The CDR3 spans 17 residues. The DNA for the CDR3 is TGTGCCAGCACACCGCGGCTAGCGGGAGGAGACGACAATGAGCAGTTCTTC. Translating it yields CASTPRLAGGDDNEQFF.

The chain links TRBV6-5 to TRBJ1-4; possibly TRBD1 for D (5 bases). This CDR3 spans 15 amino acids. Germline CDR1 reads MNHEY; CDR2 reads SVGAGI. V lost 1 base and J 3 bases, leaving 9 bases between the germline ends. This CDR3 is CASSYFRTPNEKLFF. In nucleotides, the CDR3 is TGTGCCAGCAGTTACTTCCGGACACCTAATGAAAAACTGTTTTTT.

A remark on this clone: A much larger clone sits a single nucleotide away, making a read error possible. The chain uses TRBV25-1 and TRBJ2-5; the match to TRBD2 covers 12 bases. The ends lost 2 bases at V and 2 bases at J; junction bases unmatched: 0. The CDR3 spans 15 residues. Germline CDR1 reads MGHDK; CDR2 reads SYGVNS. This CDR3 reads CASSELAGGQETQYF. The CDR3 DNA sequence: TGTGCCAGCAGTGAACTAGCGGGAGGGCAAGAGACCCAGTACTTC.

V usage is TRBV7-2 and J usage is TRBJ1-1; D gene ambiguous. This CDR3 is 15 amino acids long. From germline, CDR1 is SGHTA and CDR2 FQGNSA. V was clipped by 1 base and J by 1 base, with 10 bases between them. CDR3 sequence reads: CASSLEEAGNTEAFF. In nucleotides, the CDR3 is TGTGCCAGCAGCTTAGAGGAGGCAGGGAACACTGAAGCTTTCTTT. Full variable domain (outside the CDR3, taken from reference TRBV7-2 and TRBJ1-1): GAGVSQSPSNKVTEKGKDVELRCDPISGHTALYWYRQSLGQGLEFLIYFQGNSAPDKSGLPSDRFSAERTGGSVSTLTIQRTQQEDSAVYLCASSLEEAGNTEAFFGQGTRLTVV.

This clone has a single count. V is TRBV11-2 and J is TRBJ2-7; 10 positions match TRBD1. Unmatched junction bases numbered 12, after V lost 5 bases and J lost 8 bases. Germline V gives CDR1 SGHAT, CDR2 FQNNGV. CDR3 size: 15 residues. CDR3 amino acids: CASSRISGQGEKQYF. CDR3 coding DNA: TGTGCCAGCAGCCGGATCAGTGGACAGGGGGAAAAGCAGTACTTC.

This chain joins TRBV2 and TRBJ1-5; weak D call: TRBD1 (6 bases). The CDR3 contains 16 residues. Germline values: CDR1 SNHLY, CDR2 FYNNEI. Between the trimmed V and J ends, which lost 2 bases and 7 bases, there was a span of 18 bases. CDR3 loop: CASSENVQGLGQPQHF. The CDR3 DNA reads as TGTGCCAGCAGTGAAAATGTCCAGGGGCTGGGGCAGCCCCAGCATTTT.

The chain employs TRBV4-1 and TRBJ1-1, with D uncertain. Trimming left V 0 bases short and J 2 bases short, with 13 bases between. Germline V gene data show CDR1 as MGHRA and CDR2 as YSYEKL. The CDR3 consists of 16 residues. The CDR3 nucleotides read TGCGCCAGCAGCCAAGATAGGTTACGGGGTAACACTGAAGCTTTCTTT. It translates to CASSQDRLRGNTEAFF.

The V call is TRBV7-6, the J call TRBJ1-4; possibly TRBD1 for D (5 bases). Trimming took off 3 bases at V and 8 bases at J, with 16 bases between the two ends. CDR1 and CDR2 from the germline V gene are SGHVS and FNYEAQ. This CDR3 has 15 amino acids. The CDR3 spells CASSLGPQSYEKLFF. In DNA, the CDR3 is TGTGCCAGCAGCTTGGGGCCACAATCCTACGAAAAACTGTTTTTT.

The chain recombines TRBV9 with TRBJ2-4, with D maybe TRBD1 (6 bases). V was clipped by 3 bases and J by 7 bases, with 14 bases between them. CDR1 is SGDLS and CDR2 is YYNGEE in the germline V gene. This CDR3 is built from 14 residues. CDR3 region: CASSAHRVGNIQYF. Here the CDR3 DNA reads TGTGCCAGCAGCGCCCACAGGGTTGGGAACATTCAGTACTTC.

As concerns this clone: This sample includes further DNA sequences coding for the same CDR3. The rearrangement uses TRBV29-1 and TRBJ2-3, with D possibly matching TRBD1 (5 bases). The germline V gene has CDR1 SQVTM and CDR2 ANQGSEA. This CDR3 has 15 residues. CDR3 amino acids: CSVSSDGSGTDTQYF. The CDR3 DNA reads TGCAGTGTGTCATCGGACGGATCAGGGACAGATACGCAGTATTTT.

The chain recombines TRBV30 with TRBJ2-3; 9 nucleotides line up with TRBD1. The CDR3 covers 15 residues. Trimming took 3 bases from V and 4 from J; bases not matched to a gene: 8. Germline lookup yields CDR1 GTSNPN and CDR2 SVGIG (reference sequence). The CDR3 bases are TGTGCCTGGAGGCCGGGACAGGGTGCATCAGATACGCAGTATTTT. It translates to CAWRPGQGASDTQYF.

The chain uses TRBV6-5 and TRBJ1-4; D unresolved. The CDR3 extends over 14 amino acids. Germline CDR1 and CDR2: MNHEY and SVGAGI. Trimming shortened V by 6 bases and J by 8 bases, and 16 bases separated the two germline ends. This CDR3 is CASRSRAPGEKLFF. The CDR3 region has the DNA TGTGCCAGCAGATCACGGGCCCCGGGGGAAAAACTGTTTTTT.

The chain combines TRBV7-3 with TRBJ2-5; tentatively, D is TRBD1 (6 bases). The CDR3 loop spans 15 amino acids. Germline CDR1 and CDR2: SGHTA and FQGTGA. V was pared by 0 bases and J by 1 base, with 9 bases between. The CDR3 bases are TGTGCCAGCAGCTTAACGGGGGCGCGCCAAGAGACCCAGTACTTC. It yields the protein CASSLTGARQETQYF.

The rearrangement uses TRBV30 and TRBJ1-2; D remains ambiguous. Germline V CDR1 and CDR2: GTSNPN, SVGIG (reference sequence). Trimming took 2 bases from V and 1 from J, leaving 11 bases between them. The CDR3 has 14 residues. The DNA of the CDR3 is TGTGCCTGGAGTATGGGCAGAGTTAACTATGGCTACACCTTC. The encoded protein is CAWSMGRVNYGYTF.

This clone has only a few counts. This chain uses TRBV6-5 with TRBJ1-2; 7 nucleotides align to TRBD1. Trimming removed 4 bases from V and 4 bases from J; junction bases left unmatched: 6. Germline CDR1 reads MNHEY; CDR2 reads SVGAGI. This CDR3 is 14 amino acids long. DNA of the CDR3: TGTGCCAGCAGTTGGCTGGACAGGCCCTATGGCTACACCTTC. Translated: CASSWLDRPYGYTF.

The rearrangement links TRBV5-1 to TRBJ1-1; perhaps TRBD1 as D (5 bases). V was clipped by 0 bases and J by 1 base, with 25 bases between them. CDR1 is SGHRS, CDR2 YFSETQ, per germline. The CDR3 runs 20 residues. This CDR3 is CASSLAGARAGQPPNTEAFF. Here the CDR3 DNA reads TGCGCCAGCAGCTTGGCCGGGGCGAGAGCAGGCCAGCCCCCGAACACTGAAGCTTTCTTT.

The table lists this clone with a count of one. This rearrangement joins TRBV25-1 to TRBJ1-3; D gene uncertain. The CDR3 runs 15 residues. In germline, CDR1 is MGHDK, CDR2 SYGVNS. V lost 2 bases to trimming and J lost 0 bases, with 8 bases between them. The CDR3 here is CASSEVGGSGNTIYF. CDR3 DNA sequence: TGTGCCAGCAGTGAAGTGGGTGGCTCTGGAAACACCATATATTTT.

Notes on this clone: This same CDR3 is encoded by further DNA sequences in the sample. V gene TRBV28 combines with J gene TRBJ1-2; 9 bases are shared with TRBD1. The germline V gene encodes CDR1 MDHEN and CDR2 SYDVKM. This CDR3 spans 13 amino acids. V lost 2 bases, J lost 6 bases, and 1 base stayed unmatched. The CDR3 sequence: CASSLRTGDGYTF. In DNA, the CDR3 is TGTGCCAGCAGTTTAAGGACAGGGGATGGCTACACCTTC.

The table lists this clone with a count of one. The CDR3 protein is CASTAARGRNTEAFF. The CDR3 coding sequence is TGTGCCAGCACCGCGGCCCGTGGGAGGAACACTGAAGCTTTCTTT. This chain joins TRBV6-6 and TRBJ1-1, with D unresolved. The CDR3 is 15 amino acids. Germline-derived CDR1 and CDR2 are MNHNY and SVGAGI (reference sequence). V dropped 7 bases and J dropped 1 base, with 16 bases sitting between them.

The chain is built from TRBV25-1 and TRBJ1-2; D is unresolved. V was clipped by 8 bases and J by 4 bases, with 17 bases between them. Germline V CDR1 and CDR2: MGHDK, SYGVNS. This CDR3 has 14 amino acids. The DNA of the CDR3 is TGTGCCAGCCAGGACCCCCTGACGGTCTATGGCTACACCTTC. Protein product: CASQDPLTVYGYTF.

The chain has TRBV29-1 and TRBJ2-7, with 8 bases identical to TRBD1. Germline trimming cut 6 bases from V and 5 bases from J; bases unmatched to any gene: 9. This CDR3 contains 13 residues. Germline loops: CDR1 SQVTM, CDR2 ANQGSEA. The CDR3 DNA follows: TGCAGCGTCACGGGGGACAGGCGCGACGAGCAGTACTTC. Its protein product is CSVTGDRRDEQYF.

The rearrangement uses TRBV7-2 and TRBJ1-1, with TRBD1 matching over 10 bases. Germline CDR1 is SGHTA and CDR2 is FQGNSA. V was pared by 5 bases and J by 6 bases, with 9 bases of the junction left unmatched. The CDR3 has 15 residues. In DNA, the CDR3 is TGTGCCAGCAGCGAACGGGACAGGGGAGATCCTGAAGCTTTCTTT. Its translation is CASSERDRGDPEAFF.

The chain combines TRBV6-5 with TRBJ2-7, with D uncertain. Trimming cost V 2 bases and J 4 bases, with 6 bases left between them. The CDR3 has 12 residues. From germline, CDR1 is MNHEY and CDR2 SVGAGI. CDR3 bases: TGTGCCAGCAGTTACAACTGGTACGAGCAGTACTTC. Protein: CASSYNWYEQYF.

The J gene is TRBJ1-2, the V gene TRBV6-1; D gene unclear. The germline V gene has CDR1 MNHNS and CDR2 SASEGT. The CDR3 covers 14 residues. V gave up 9 bases and J gave up 2 bases, with 16 bases separating them. CDR3 region: CASSHPGRNYGYTF. In nucleotides, the CDR3 is TGTGCCAGTTCCCACCCCGGGCGGAACTATGGCTACACCTTC.

The V and J genes are TRBV9 and TRBJ2-3; 11 nucleotides agree with TRBD2. Germline trimming cut 3 bases from V and 2 bases from J; bases unmatched to any gene: 14. The CDR3 loop spans 19 amino acids. Germline values: CDR1 SGDLS, CDR2 YYNGEE. The CDR3 nucleotides are TGTGCCAGCAGCGCCTCCTCCCCACGACTAGCGGGAAACACAGATACGCAGTATTTT. Translation gives CASSASSPRLAGNTDTQYF.